This T cell receptor (beta chain) was documented in a study of cytomegalovirus exposure and HLA in healthy donors. Points from the study as a whole: A later analysis appeared to link common viral pathogens to several of the most significant clusters. Another analysis was done later, and it associated approximately 15,000 TCR beta sequences with HLA alleles at 0.05 false discovery rate.

Per germline, CDR1 MGHRA and CDR2 YSYEKL. CDR3 length equals 14 residues. On this clone itself: Antigen unknown. An end of the junction differs from the germline gene, which may be a read error.

Primers included in the PCR were 60 Vbeta and 13 Jbeta primers. The repertoire was sequenced with immunoSEQ multiplex PCR; TCRdb's copy has only in-frame clones and lacks some. The sample contains about 140,000 clones, 76% of which appear only once. This clonotype was sampled from a man in his forties or fifties in good health and CMV-seronegative. The chain joins TRBV4-1 to TRBJ2-3, with D possibly matching TRBD1 (5 bases). The sequenced material came from PBMCs. CDR3 loop: CASSQPRKTDMQYF. For the CDR3, the DNA is TGCGCCAGCAGCCAACCCCGGAAGACAGATATGCAGTATTTT.